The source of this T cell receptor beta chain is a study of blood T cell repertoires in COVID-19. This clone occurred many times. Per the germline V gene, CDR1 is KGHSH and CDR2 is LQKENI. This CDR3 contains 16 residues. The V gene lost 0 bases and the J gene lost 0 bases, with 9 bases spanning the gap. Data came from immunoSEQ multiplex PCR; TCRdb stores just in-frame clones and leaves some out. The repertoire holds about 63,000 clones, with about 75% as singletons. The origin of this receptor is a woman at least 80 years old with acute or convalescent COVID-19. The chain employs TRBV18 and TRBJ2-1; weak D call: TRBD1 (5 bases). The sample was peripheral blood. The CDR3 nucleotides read TGTGCCAGCTCACCACCGCGACAGCTCTCCTACAATGAGCAGTTCTTC. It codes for CASSPPRQLSYNEQFF.